This record concerns one T cell receptor beta chain sequence. There is no known antigen for this receptor. No base-level quality is on record; no much larger clone is a single base apart. This entry belongs to a study of shared clonotypes between healthy human individuals (dated by TCRdb to the early 2020s). Broadly, across the study: The cohort included three men and a couple of women between 18 and 49 years of age. To increase sequencing depth and limit assay-specific biases, different laboratories used diverse techniques to prepare libraries and sequence TCR repertoires. The study deeply sequenced blood TCR repertoires of about 5 healthy adults to estimate repertoire size and the extent of clonotype sharing between individuals. For each donor, CD4 naive and CD4 memory were each run on three plates, CD8 naive on two plates, and CD8 memory on one plate. Between about 0.85 and 9.5 billion PBMCs per donor were obtained by leukapheresis.

The donors were healthy, HIV-negative adults who had no recently reported acute infections or vaccinations. Every donor was a Caucasian adult living in Nashville, Tennessee, USA. CD4+ T cells were enriched by magnetic negative selection, after which naive cells were positively selected on CD45RA and the negative fraction was taken as the memory subset. After blood collection by leukapheresis, PBMCs were isolated using Ficoll-Histopaque density gradient centrifugation and then cryopreserved in the vapor phase of liquid nitrogen. Analytical flow cytometry was used to check the purity and quantity of every magnetically sorted T cell population. Each sorted fraction had its genomic DNA isolated and then quantified by UV absorbance on a Nanodrop 2000c. Using the deep immunoSEQ assay, multiplex PCR amplified TCR CDR3 regions from genomic DNA. Extracted genomic DNA from each cell subset was distributed evenly across all wells of several immunoSEQ 96-well plates, and each plate was treated as a replicate. For sorted subsets, each replicate PCR was loaded with about 0.2 ug genomic DNA, equivalent to about 30,000 T cell genomes. Purified libraries were measured with a Qubit 3.0 fluorometer, size-checked on a Bioanalyzer 2100, and measured again with the KAPA Library Quantification kit. Each immunoSEQ 96-well plate was sequenced on its own single-read 150-cycle Illumina NextSeq 550 flow cell. The authors' pipeline ran thus. The immunoSEQ output contained only junctional sequences without quality scores, so filtering could not match that applied to full-length reads. To assign V/J genes and CDR3, sequences were annotated using PyIR, a Python wrapper for IgBLAST v1.9, with IMGT germline references. Reads were removed for weak V/J assignments (E-value above 1e-6), missing CDR3, stop codons, out-of-frame junctions, or ambiguous translated residues. V3J clonotypes were defined as sequences sharing the same inferred V gene, J gene, and CDR3 amino acid sequence. To compute the percentage overlap between repertoires, the number of shared unique clonotypes was divided by the size of the smaller repertoire. Three approaches were used to assess repertoire richness: RTK rarefaction, the Chao1 estimator, and Recon v2.1 estimates of unobserved clonotypes. Generation probabilities for all TCRbeta clonotypes obtained by the gDNA method from a handful of donors were computed using OLGA. TCRdb took over this immuneACCESS table, retaining in-frame rearrangements with V and J assigned. Such tables are incomplete; in checked studies, under half of the missing clones stem from an unresolved V gene, and the remainder is unexplained. V and J calls and clone size are given by that table; D and trimming were obtained from the DNA. This sample is represented by about 1,500,000 clones; 96% of them were singletons. The top ten clonotypes cover approximately 1.2% of the sample.

What the study reported, not specific to this receptor: Clonotypes shared by all four sorted-subset donors showed higher generation probabilities than non-shared clonotypes. Based on pairwise subsampling, the degree of clonotype sharing among donors was expected to be affected by sequencing depth. Naive subsets generally had larger estimated clonotype richness than memory subsets did. Even with the large sequencing depth, rarefaction of the sorted-subset datasets indicated that sequencing was incomplete. Because the study included a small number of donors, the genetic and exposure-history diversity represented was limited. Sampling was restricted to blood, and TCR repertoires in tissues likely differ from the TCR repertoires found in blood. When a few donors were compared, the shared fraction of clonotypes was approximately 5% for naive CD4, 3.5% for naive CD8, 2% to 2.5% for memory CD4, and 0.4% for memory CD8.

The germline V gene encodes CDR1 SGHRS and CDR2 YFSETQ. The CDR3 holds 15 amino acids from the cysteine to the phenylalanine. The retained sequence is limited to the CDR3, 45 bases, with the frame set at the first base. The junction shows trimming of 0 bases on V and 5 bases on J, and the gene matches do not reach 3 bases of it. The sequenced sample was naive CD4+ T cells sorted from blood. Per the publication, the cell subset or site label means: CD45RA+ positively selected. Recombination joined TRBV5-1 with TRBJ2-2, and 8 bases in between align with TRBD1. The receptor was derived from a man younger than 40 in good health. CDR3 protein: CASSLGQGMTGELFF. DNA sequence: TGCGCCAGCAGCTTGGGACAGGGGATGACCGGGGAGCTGTTTTTT.